The present entry profiles one T cell receptor (beta chain) with its context. This entry is derived from a study of T cell changes during pregnancy in multiple sclerosis. With 6 bases removed from V and 5 bases from J, the gap between germline ends came to 23 bases. The CDR3 spans 16 residues. The germline gives CDR1 LGHNT, CDR2 FRNRAP. Sequenced by immunoSEQ multiplex PCR; TCRdb stores in-frame clones only, minus some. The sample holds 100,000 or so clones, roughly 92% seen once. Sequences were derived from peripheral blood, sampled after pregnancy. The sequence was collected from a female donor with multiple sclerosis, enrolled in a pregnancy study. V gene TRBV12-5 combines with J gene TRBJ2-7; the D gene is possibly TRBD2 (5 bases). The CDR3 here is CASGGSGGASQHEQYF. In DNA form, the CDR3 reads TGTGCTAGTGGAGGGAGTGGCGGCGCGAGTCAGCACGAGCAGTACTTC.